These T cell receptor beta chains were read from a single sample in a study of OX40 agonist ivuxolimab in advanced cancers. Produced via immunoSEQ multiplex PCR; TCRdb's table is partial and in-frame only. The sample carries fewer than 35,000 clones, around 81% recorded once. Sequencing was performed on CD4+ or CD8+ T cells sorted from blood, taken in a trial of the OX40 agonist ivuxolimab. Receptors were obtained from an adult with an advanced solid tumor such as melanoma, head and neck, liver or kidney cancer. CDR3s include the opening cysteine and the closing phenylalanine or tryptophan. The D gene is left open where the match is weak. Some rows have no size entry. The others give once, few or many, or a class for an expanded clone.

CASSLPTSPEQFF,TGTGCCAGCAGTTTACCTACATCCCCGGAGCAGTTCTTC,TRBJ2-1,TRBV27,NA,NA
CASSLGQFYEQYF,TGTGCCAGCAGTTTAGGGCAGTTCTACGAGCAGTACTTC,TRBJ2-7,TRBV27,NA,NA
CASSLARQGRAQYF,TGTGCCAGCAGCTTAGCAAGACAGGGAAGGGCCCAGTACTTC,TRBJ2-5,TRBV7-8,TRBD1,NA
CASSELDGRGNQPQHF,TGTGCCAGCAGTGAATTAGATGGGAGAGGGAATCAGCCCCAGCATTTT,TRBJ1-5,TRBV2,NA,few
CASSRITGSTQYF,TGTGCCAGCAGCCGCATCACAGGGAGTACGCAGTATTTT,TRBJ2-3,TRBV6-6,NA,once
CASSQGWGYGYTF,TGCGCCAGCAGCCAAGGTTGGGGCTATGGCTACACCTTC,TRBJ1-2,TRBV4-3,NA,NA
CASSLKYRGIFEQYF,TGCGCCAGCAGCTTGAAATACAGGGGTATTTTCGAGCAGTACTTC,TRBJ2-7,TRBV5-1,TRBD1,NA
CASSFGYEQYF,TGTGCCAGCAGCTTTGGATACGAGCAGTACTTC,TRBJ2-7,TRBV5-6,NA,NA
CASSFANSYNEQFF,TGTGCCAGCAGCTTTGCTAACAGCTACAATGAGCAGTTCTTC,TRBJ2-1,TRBV7-9,NA,NA
CASSLTPTGAGNTIYF,TGTGCCAGCAGCTTAACGCCCACAGGGGCCGGAAACACCATATATTTT,TRBJ1-3,TRBV7-9,TRBD1,NA
CASSIGLAGGRSYNEQFF,TGTGCCAGTAGTATAGGACTAGCGGGGGGCCGTTCCTACAATGAGCAGTTCTTC,TRBJ2-1,TRBV19,TRBD2,NA
CASSYTGGGGYTF,TGTGCCAGCAGTTATACAGGGGGCGGTGGCTACACCTTC,TRBJ1-2,TRBV27,TRBD1,medium-sized
CASSTTAGQPTYEQYF,TGCGCCAGCAGCACCACCGCGGGACAGCCTACCTACGAGCAGTACTTC,TRBJ2-7,TRBV5-1,NA,NA
CAISDLGNQPQHF,TGTGCCATCAGTGATCTGGGCAATCAGCCCCAGCATTTT,TRBJ1-5,TRBV10-3,NA,NA
CASNFARGAYEQYF,TGTGCCAGCAACTTCGCCCGGGGGGCCTACGAGCAGTACTTC,TRBJ2-7,TRBV7-9,TRBD2,NA
CASNFGENSPLHF,TGTGCCAGTAATTTCGGAGAAAATTCACCCCTCCACTTT,TRBJ1-6,TRBV19,NA,once
CAGKTGDEQYF,TGTGCCGGAAAGACGGGCGACGAGCAGTACTTC,TRBJ2-7,TRBV2,NA,NA
CASSIFMGYNSPLHF,TGTGCCAGTAGTATATTTATGGGCTATAATTCACCCCTCCACTTT,TRBJ1-6,TRBV19,NA,NA
CASSEALETDTQYF,TGTGCCAGCAGTGAGGCATTGGAAACAGATACGCAGTATTTT,TRBJ2-3,TRBV6-4,NA,NA
CASTTRLDHYGYTF,TGTGCCAGCACTACCCGCCTGGACCACTATGGCTACACCTTC,TRBJ1-2,TRBV28,NA,NA
CASSLTSGLAGGYEQYF,TGTGCCAGCAGCTTAACCTCTGGACTAGCGGGAGGATACGAGCAGTACTTC,TRBJ2-7,TRBV7-3,TRBD2,NA
CASSVEGPGNTDTQYF,TGTGCCAGCAGCGTAGAGGGTCCAGGAAACACAGATACGCAGTATTTT,TRBJ2-3,TRBV9,NA,NA
CASSAPPSIQYF,TGTGCCAGCAGCGCCCCCCCCAGCATTCAGTACTTC,TRBJ2-4,TRBV7-2,NA,NA
CASSGRGRGRVEFF,TGTGCCAGCAGTGGCAGGGGGCGCGGGAGGGTGGAGTTCTTC,TRBJ2-1,TRBV27,NA,NA